This T cell receptor beta chain originates from a study of T cells after yellow fever vaccination. As concerns this clonotype: The antigen is not known. At one end the junction does not follow the germline gene, possibly because of a read error.

Study-level results: The study found a weaker secondary response that peaked faster, day 5 versus 15. Post-booster samples contained most primary-vaccination clones (around 96% CD4, less than 90% CD8). Researchers noted that a small share of clonotypes showed up in both CD4 and CD8 compartments.

In making TCR cDNA, 5'RACE template switching added a universal primer site and UMIs to it. TCRdb reprocessed the 5' RACE reads with MiXCR, giving one entry per CDR3 protein. The top ten clones hold around 46% of a sample with some 120,000 distinct CDR3 sequences, roughly 15% of them seen once. The CDR3 contains 16 residues. Germline loops: CDR1 SGHNT, CDR2 YYREEE (reference sequence). The receptor's source is a man younger than 35 who received the YFV17D yellow fever vaccine. The rearrangement links TRBV5-4 to TRBJ1-2; TRBD1 aligns across 9 bases. Specimen: CD8+ T cells sorted from PBMCs, collected 5 days after the yellow fever booster vaccination. Here the CDR3 reads CASTLAGQGMVDGYTF. The CDR3 DNA follows: TGTGCCAGCACCTTGGCGGGACAGGGTATGGTTGATGGCTACACCTTC.